A single sample is the source of the 30 T cell receptor beta chains below, sequenced in a study of T-cell reconstitution after alpha-beta-depleted transplantation in children. Unique molecular identifiers featured in how the TCRbeta library was prepared. TCRdb called the PCR reads again in MiXCR, with one record for every CDR3 protein. The table includes approximately 200,000 distinct CDR3 sequences, about 14% detected once. This sample comprised PBMCs from the stem cell graft donor, obtained from the stem cell graft. The receptors here all came from a human donor who donated a stem cell graft to a child with acute lymphoblastic leukemia.

In its sample, this clonotype was seen many times. CDR3 protein: CASSQPYYNEQFF. The CDR3 DNA is TGCGCCAGCAGCCAGCCTTACTACAATGAGCAGTTCTTC. The genes are TRBV4-1 and TRBJ2-1; no firm D call. Germline values: CDR1 MGHRA, CDR2 YSYEKL. V lost 3 bases and J 3 bases, leaving 6 bases between the germline ends. This CDR3 comprises 13 residues.

This clonotype was observed many times. The chain uses TRBV19 and TRBJ2-3; D is uncertain. Germline CDR1 LNHDA, CDR2 SQIVND (reference sequence). Trimming took 3 bases from V and 6 from J, leaving 4 bases between them. The CDR3 is 11 residues long. CDR3 sequence: CASSITDTQYF. The CDR3 DNA is TGTGCCAGTAGTATCACTGATACGCAGTATTTT.

The V call is TRBV9, the J call TRBJ2-7, with 11 positions matching TRBD2. The CDR3 contains 19 residues. The V segment lost 0 bases and the J segment 4 bases; nucleotides outside the gene matches: 15. From germline, CDR1 is SGDLS and CDR2 YYNGEE. The CDR3 reads CASSVAPVLTSGIIYEQYF. CDR3 DNA: TGTGCCAGCAGCGTAGCCCCAGTACTGACTAGCGGGATCATATACGAGCAGTACTTC.

The rearrangement links TRBV7-9 to TRBJ2-6; 7 bases map to TRBD1. The CDR3 runs 17 residues. V shed 2 bases, J shed 2 bases, and the junction held 6 bases outside the gene matches. Germline V gene lookup returns CDR1 SEHNR and CDR2 FQNEAQ (reference sequence). Here the CDR3 DNA reads TGTGCCAGCAGCTTATTCGACAGGGTCGCTGGGGCCAACGTCCTGACTTTC. It encodes CASSLFDRVAGANVLTF.

This clonotype came up many times. V and J are TRBV5-1 and TRBJ2-2; no reliable D call. In germline, CDR1 is SGHRS, CDR2 YFSETQ. V was shortened by 0 bases and J by 3 bases, with 6 bases between the two germline ends. The CDR3 runs to 14 residues. CDR3 amino acids: CASSLDADTGELFF. The CDR3 DNA reads as TGCGCCAGCAGCTTGGACGCGGACACCGGGGAGCTGTTTTTT. Variable domain in full (rest from reference TRBV5-1 and TRBJ2-2): KAGVTQTPRYLIKTRGQQVTLSCSPISGHRSVSWYQQTPGQGLQFLFEYFSETQRNKGNFPGRFSGRQFSNSRSEMNVSTLELGDSALYLCASSLDADTGELFFGEGSRLTVL.

In its sample, this clonotype was seen many times. This chain links TRBV20-1 with TRBJ2-1; 7 bases are shared with TRBD1. The CDR3 length is 13 residues. With 4 bases clipped from V and 4 bases from J, the junction kept 4 bases outside the gene matches. In germline, CDR1 is DFQATT, CDR2 SNEGSKA (reference sequence). Here the CDR3 DNA reads TGCAGTGCTACCCGGGACAGTTACAATGAGCAGTTCTTC. Translating gives CSATRDSYNEQFF.

This clonotype was observed at least ten times. V is TRBV10-3 and J is TRBJ2-1; D may correspond to TRBD1 or TRBD2 (5 bases each). This CDR3 is 13 amino acids long. Germline V gives CDR1 ENHRY, CDR2 SYGVKD. V shed 5 bases and J shed 8 bases, with 13 bases lying between them. The CDR3 DNA is TGTGCCATCAGTAGGGACCTGATAGATGAGCAGTTCTTC. This encodes CAISRDLIDEQFF.

This clonotype has a count of ten or more. The J gene is TRBJ2-1, the V gene TRBV28; D is undetermined. The CDR3 has 15 amino acids. V lost 6 bases and J lost 0, with 12 bases in between. The germline gives CDR1 MDHEN, CDR2 SYDVKM. CDR3 DNA: TGTGCCAGCAGCGTCGTCAGCGTCTCCTACAATGAGCAGTTCTTC. Translating it yields CASSVVSVSYNEQFF.

There are many counts of this clonotype. The chain has TRBV11-2 and TRBJ1-1; D may be TRBD1 (6 bases). The germline CDR1 and CDR2 sequences are SGHAT and FQNNGV. The CDR3 is 14 amino acids. Trimming took 4 bases from V and 3 from J, leaving 12 bases between them. CDR3 loop: CASSSTGSDTEAFF. CDR3 bases: TGTGCCAGCAGCTCCACAGGGAGTGACACTGAAGCTTTCTTT.

This clonotype was counted many times. V is TRBV5-4 and J is TRBJ2-3, with 9 bases fitting TRBD2. The CDR3 consists of 15 residues. Germline CDR1 SGHNT, CDR2 YYREEE (reference sequence). The J segment lost 2 bases and the V segment lost 0 bases, leaving 1 base of the junction unmatched. The CDR3 protein is CASSLGGRATDTQYF. The CDR3 bases are TGTGCCAGCAGCTTGGGCGGGAGGGCCACAGATACGCAGTATTTT.

This clonotype was counted ten times or more. V gene TRBV12-3 or TRBV12-4 combines with J gene TRBJ1-2; a possible D gene is TRBD1 (5 bases). CDR3 length equals 16 residues. V dropped 9 bases and J dropped 3 bases, with 23 bases sitting between them. The CDR3 DNA sequence: TGTGCCAGTATCATCATGGGGGGAATGGGGGACTATGGCTACACCTTC. Protein: CASIIMGGMGDYGYTF.

This clonotype was seen ten or more times. The CDR3 DNA is TGTGCCATCAGCGAACAGGGTTTGGACACTGAAGCTTTCTTT. It translates to CAISEQGLDTEAFF. V gene TRBV10-3 combines with J gene TRBJ1-1; tentative D call: TRBD1 (6 bases). CDR3 length: 14 residues. V shed 6 bases and J shed 3 bases, with 14 bases lying between them. CDR1 is ENHRY, CDR2 SYGVKD, per germline.

This clonotype was seen many times. The chain couples TRBV12-3 or TRBV12-4 to TRBJ2-3; possible D gene TRBD1, 5 bases. The CDR3 covers 16 residues. Trimming removed 1 base from V and 0 bases from J, with 11 bases in between. CDR3 DNA: TGTGCCAGCAGTTTAGTGAGACAGACTAGCACAGATACGCAGTATTTT. Its translation is CASSLVRQTSTDTQYF.

This clonotype was recorded at least ten times. The chain is built from TRBV11-3 and TRBJ2-7; D is possibly TRBD1 or TRBD2 (5 bases each). The CDR3 sequence is 17 residues long. Germline loops: CDR1 SGHNT, CDR2 YENEEA. Trimming removed 1 base at V and 1 base at J, with 17 bases between. The CDR3 loop reads CASSLGGSLGRSYEQYF. The CDR3, as DNA: TGTGCCAGCAGCTTAGGGGGGTCCTTGGGCCGTTCCTACGAGCAGTACTTC. The complete variable domain, with remaining parts taken from reference TRBV11-3 and TRBJ2-7, reads EAGVVQSPRYKIIEKKQPVAFWCNPISGHNTLYWYLQNLGQGPELLIRYENEEAVDDSQLPKDRFSAERLKGVDSTLKIQPAELGDSAVYLCASSLGGSLGRSYEQYFGPGTRLTVT.

The rearrangement joins TRBV5-1 to TRBJ1-2, with D possibly being TRBD1 (6 bases). This CDR3 has 15 residues. CDR1 and CDR2 from the germline V gene are SGHRS and YFSETQ. Trimming took 1 base from V and 2 from J, leaving 12 bases between them. This chain's CDR3 is CASSLSRGVNYGYTF. The CDR3 DNA sequence: TGCGCCAGCAGCTTGAGCAGGGGCGTCAACTATGGCTACACCTTC.

This clonotype came up many times. This chain connects TRBV5-1 to TRBJ2-1; the match to TRBD2 covers 8 bases. The trim removed 6 bases at V and 5 bases at J, leaving 4 bases unmatched. Germline values: CDR1 SGHRS, CDR2 YFSETQ. CDR3 size: 13 residues. CDR3 bases: TGCGCCAGCACCGGACTAGCCCACAATGAGCAGTTCTTC. Encoded protein: CASTGLAHNEQFF.

This clonotype was detected only a few times. V gene TRBV5-1 combines with J gene TRBJ1-1; the D gene is possibly TRBD1 (5 bases). V was trimmed by 3 bases and J by 1 base, leaving 16 bases between them. This CDR3 comprises 16 residues. Germline-derived CDR1 and CDR2 are SGHRS and YFSETQ. The CDR3 protein is CASSYGDGIRNTEAFF. CDR3 DNA: TGCGCCAGCAGCTATGGGGACGGGATTAGGAACACTGAAGCTTTCTTT. The full variable domain, rest sourced from reference TRBV5-1 and TRBJ1-1, is KAGVTQTPRYLIKTRGQQVTLSCSPISGHRSVSWYQQTPGQGLQFLFEYFSETQRNKGNFPGRFSGRQFSNSRSEMNVSTLELGDSALYLCASSYGDGIRNTEAFFGQGTRLTVV.

The V call is TRBV30, the J call TRBJ2-3, with 10 bases matching TRBD1. CDR3 length: 17 amino acids. V shed 5 bases, J shed 0 bases, and the junction held 11 bases outside the gene matches. Per the germline V gene, CDR1 is GTSNPN and CDR2 is SVGIG (reference sequence). As DNA, the CDR3 is TGTGCCTGGCGGTGGACAGGGGGGGTTGTCAGCACAGATACGCAGTATTTT. Protein: CAWRWTGGVVSTDTQYF.

There are many counts of this clonotype. V usage is TRBV5-4 and J usage is TRBJ2-7; TRBD1 agrees at 10 bases. V lost 0 bases, J lost 7 bases, and 7 bases stayed unmatched. The germline V gene has CDR1 SGHNT and CDR2 YYREEE (reference sequence). The CDR3 is made up of 15 amino acids. CDR3 residues: CASSLAGTGDREQYF. The CDR3 bases are TGTGCCAGCAGCTTGGCCGGGACAGGGGATCGGGAGCAGTACTTC.

This clonotype was detected many times. V and J are TRBV5-5 and TRBJ2-1; unclear D gene. Deletions cut 1 base from V and 6 bases from J, with 14 bases between. Germline CDR1 reads SGHKS; CDR2 reads YYEKEE (reference sequence). This CDR3 has 15 amino acids. CDR3 protein: CASSLQPLGPNEQFF. CDR3 DNA: TGTGCCAGCAGCTTGCAACCCTTAGGACCCAATGAGCAGTTCTTC.

The table lists this clonotype with many counts. The genes are TRBV10-3 and TRBJ2-7; TRBD2 agrees at 8 bases. V shed 6 bases, J shed 0 bases, and the junction held 7 bases outside the gene matches. Germline-derived CDR1 and CDR2 are ENHRY and SYGVKD. The CDR3 sequence is 15 residues long. The CDR3 sequence: CAIRPSGPSSYEQYF. The CDR3 nucleotides are TGTGCCATCAGACCTAGCGGGCCCAGCTCCTACGAGCAGTACTTC.

The V call is TRBV12-3 or TRBV12-4, the J call TRBJ1-1; a weak D match, TRBD1 (6 bases). The CDR3 length is 13 residues. The V gene lost 6 bases and the J gene lost 4 bases, with 12 bases spanning the gap. CDR3 sequence (DNA): TGTGCCAGCAGCCTGGGGGCTACCACTGAAGCTTTCTTT. Translating gives CASSLGATTEAFF.

Ten or more counts support this clonotype. The chain is built from TRBV5-5 and TRBJ2-3, with D perhaps matching TRBD2 (5 bases). This CDR3 spans 15 amino acids. The germline V gene encodes CDR1 SGHKS and CDR2 YYEKEE (reference sequence). Trimming stripped 4 bases from V and 4 bases from J, with 16 bases between. Here the CDR3 DNA reads TGTGCCAGCAGCCAAATGGTCCTAGCATCAGATACGCAGTATTTT. Its translation: CASSQMVLASDTQYF.

This clonotype was observed many times. J is TRBJ1-2 and V is TRBV20-1; 9 nucleotides align to TRBD1. Germline V gene data show CDR1 as DFQATT and CDR2 as SNEGSKA (reference sequence). V lost 3 bases, J lost 8 bases, and 7 bases stayed unmatched. This CDR3 is built from 13 residues. This CDR3 is CSASGTGLWGYTF. Written as DNA, the CDR3 is TGCAGTGCTAGCGGGACAGGGCTGTGGGGCTACACCTTC.

This clonotype was seen a single time. The chain joins TRBV12-3 or TRBV12-4 to TRBJ2-2; a weak D match, TRBD2 (6 bases). The CDR3 runs 15 residues. With 6 bases removed from V and 3 bases from J, the gap between germline ends came to 14 bases. The CDR3 DNA reads as TGTGCCAGCAGCGGGACTCGCGACTACACCGGGGAGCTGTTTTTT. Translation: CASSGTRDYTGELFF.

Ten or more counts support this clonotype. This sequence joins TRBV27 and TRBJ1-2; perhaps TRBD1 as D (6 bases). CDR1 is MNHEY, CDR2 SMNVEV, per germline (reference sequence). The V gene lost 4 bases and the J gene lost 4 bases, with 10 bases spanning the gap. The CDR3 is 13 amino acids. The CDR3 sequence: CASSSNRVYGYTF. The CDR3 bases are TGTGCCAGCAGTTCTAACAGGGTCTATGGCTACACCTTC.

This clonotype was recorded a few times. V gene TRBV7-8 combines with J gene TRBJ1-1; TRBD1 aligns across 7 bases. CDR1 is SGHVS and CDR2 is FQNEAQ in the germline V gene. The CDR3 has 16 residues. J lost 4 bases, V lost 0 bases, and 8 bases had no gene match. DNA for the CDR3: TGTGCCAGCAGCTTAGCGCGTGGAGGGGGCTTCACTGAAGCTTTCTTT. It encodes CASSLARGGGFTEAFF.

There are many counts of this clonotype. The chain uses TRBV20-1 and TRBJ2-5; 9 nucleotides match TRBD2. Germline-derived CDR1 and CDR2 are DFQATT and SNEGSKA (reference sequence). The ends lost 0 bases at V and 0 bases at J; junction bases unmatched: 11. The CDR3 consists of 18 residues. The CDR3 DNA is TGCAGTGCTAGAGATATCGAGAGCGGGAGGATGTACCAAGAGACCCAGTACTTC. Encoded protein: CSARDIESGRMYQETQYF.

This clonotype was detected ten times or more. The chain has TRBV20-1 and TRBJ2-5; 9 positions match TRBD2. V lost 3 bases to trimming and J lost 2 bases; unmatched junction nucleotides: 7. CDR3 size: 15 residues. Germline V lookup: CDR1 DFQATT, CDR2 SNEGSKA (reference sequence). CDR3 residues: CSASGSSGVQETQYF. The CDR3 DNA reads TGCAGTGCTAGTGGGTCTAGCGGGGTTCAAGAGACCCAGTACTTC.

The sample holds many counts of this clonotype. This rearrangement joins TRBV3-1 to TRBJ2-1; 10 bases agree with TRBD2. Germline V gene lookup returns CDR1 LGHDT and CDR2 YNNKEL (reference sequence). Germline trimming cut 3 bases from V and 2 bases from J; bases unmatched to any gene: 10. The CDR3 is 18 amino acids. The CDR3 is CASSHKSGRASTYNEQFF. In nucleotides, the CDR3 is TGTGCCAGCAGCCACAAAAGCGGGAGGGCCAGCACCTACAATGAGCAGTTCTTC.